Following are 29 T cell receptor beta chains from one sample sequenced in a study of Ad26.COV2.S vaccination and SARS-CoV-2 variants. Measured with immunoSEQ multiplex PCR; TCRdb has only the in-frame clones, and not every one. The data contain roughly 350,000 clones, around 89% of them singletons. Treatment in this sample: around 19 received Ad26.COV2.S at low or high dose, single or two shots; about 5 received placebo; per-sample allocation not given. Samples analyzed were those drawn on day 63 after the first vaccine or placebo injection. Specimen: peripheral blood, collected in a trial of Ad26.COV2.S vaccine versus placebo. These receptors were taken from a person between 18 and 60 years old who received the Ad26.COV2.S COVID-19 vaccine or a placebo.

The V gene is TRBV14, the J gene TRBJ1-1; no definite D call. Trimming shortened V by 6 bases and J by 2 bases, and 13 bases separated the two germline ends. The CDR3 sequence is 14 residues long. Germline-derived CDR1 and CDR2 are SGHDN and FVKESK. CDR3 sequence (DNA): TGTGCCAGCAGGCCAACCGGGATAAACACTGAAGCTTTCTTT. The encoded protein is CASRPTGINTEAFF.

The chain joins TRBV12-3 or TRBV12-4 to TRBJ2-7, with D possibly matching TRBD1 (5 bases). The CDR3 is 13 residues long. V lost 1 base to trimming and J lost 7 bases, with 11 bases between them. In DNA, the CDR3 is TGTGCCAGCAGTTTAGGGGGCGCGTGGGAGCAGTACTTC. Amino acid sequence: CASSLGGAWEQYF.

Ten or more counts support this clone. The chain has TRBV28 and TRBJ2-7, with 9 bases that match TRBD1. This CDR3 has 16 amino acids. The junction had 13 bases not matched to a gene; V was cut back by 7 bases and J by 3 bases. Germline-derived CDR1 and CDR2 are MDHEN and SYDVKM. The CDR3 bases are TGTGCCAGCACCCCACAGGGGGCTCGGACTGACTACGAGCAGTACTTC. Protein: CASTPQGARTDYEQYF. Variable domain in full (rest from reference TRBV28 and TRBJ2-7): DVKVTQSSRYLVKRTGEKVFLECVQDMDHENMFWYRQDPGLGLRLIYFSYDVKMKEKGDIPEGYSVSREKKERFSLILESASTNQTSMYLCASTPQGARTDYEQYFGPGTRLTVT.

The chain joins TRBV6-5 to TRBJ2-7, with TRBD1 as a possible D gene (6 bases). The CDR3 runs 15 residues. With 2 bases removed from V and 2 bases from J, the gap between germline ends came to 13 bases. The germline gives CDR1 MNHEY, CDR2 SVGAGI. The DNA of the CDR3 is TGTGCCAGCAGTTACCGGAACAGGGCCCCCTACGAGCAGTACTTC. Amino acid sequence: CASSYRNRAPYEQYF.

This chain joins TRBV29-1 and TRBJ1-3; no clear D. Germline CDR1 reads SQVTM; CDR2 reads ANQGSEA. CDR3 length: 14 residues. Trimming left V 4 bases short and J 4 bases short, with 14 bases between. CDR3 DNA: TGCAGCGTTGTAGGCAGCAGCGTAGGAAACACCATATATTTT. Encoded protein: CSVVGSSVGNTIYF.

For the CDR3, the DNA is TGTGCCAGCAGCCGAATGGGACAGGGGGTAGGGGAGCAGTACTTC. Encoded protein: CASSRMGQGVGEQYF. The chain uses TRBV7-9 and TRBJ2-7; 11 bases fit TRBD1. The trim removed 5 bases at V and 7 bases at J, leaving 10 bases unmatched. Germline CDR1 SEHNR, CDR2 FQNEAQ (reference sequence). This CDR3 region has 15 residues.

This clone occurred once. The gene calls are TRBV5-1 and TRBJ2-2; no reliable D call. Germline loops: CDR1 SGHRS, CDR2 YFSETQ. V lost 2 bases, J lost 5 bases, and 4 bases lay in between. This CDR3 is 12 amino acids long. CDR3 coding DNA: TGCGCCAGCAGCTTACATACCGGGGAGCTGTTTTTT. Translated, it gives CASSLHTGELFF.

The chain combines TRBV30 with TRBJ1-2; D is possibly TRBD1 (5 bases). The CDR3 length is 13 residues. The germline CDR1 and CDR2 sequences are GTSNPN and SVGIG (reference sequence). With 1 base removed from V and 3 bases from J, the gap between germline ends came to 9 bases. Here the CDR3 reads CAWSARVHYGYTF. The CDR3 nucleotides are TGTGCCTGGAGTGCCAGGGTCCACTATGGCTACACCTTC.

The V and J genes are TRBV6-5 and TRBJ2-1; a weak D match, TRBD2 (5 bases). This CDR3 has 15 amino acids. Per the germline V gene, CDR1 is MNHEY and CDR2 is SVGAGI. The V gene lost 6 bases and the J gene lost 4 bases, with 16 bases spanning the gap. The chain's CDR3 is CASSRTRSSYNEQFF. CDR3 sequence (DNA): TGTGCCAGCAGCCGCACTAGATCCTCATACAATGAGCAGTTCTTC.

The chain uses TRBV27 and TRBJ1-1, with D perhaps TRBD1 (6 bases). The CDR3 sequence is 15 residues long. V shed 6 bases and J shed 1 base, with 15 bases lying between them. Germline lookup yields CDR1 MNHEY and CDR2 SMNVEV (reference sequence). CDR3 residues: CASSFRGGPNTEAFF. The CDR3 DNA is TGTGCCAGCAGCTTCCGTGGGGGCCCGAACACTGAAGCTTTCTTT.

The V and J genes are TRBV3-1 (or the pseudogene TRBV3-2) and TRBJ1-6; possible D gene TRBD1, 6 bases. The germline V and J ends were trimmed by 0 bases and 8 bases, with 11 bases remaining between them. This CDR3 has 15 amino acids. Germline V gene lookup returns CDR1 LGHDT and CDR2 YNNKEL (reference sequence). In nucleotides, the CDR3 is TGTGCCAGCAGCCAAGAGAAGGGGGGGCATTCACCCCTCCACTTT. It translates to CASSQEKGGHSPLHF.

This rearrangement joins TRBV27 to TRBJ2-1, with TRBD2 as a possible D gene (5 bases). The length of the CDR3 is 12 residues. The germline gives CDR1 MNHEY, CDR2 SMNVEV (reference sequence). V was shortened by 3 bases and J by 5 bases, with 5 bases between the two germline ends. This chain's CDR3 is CASSLRDNEQFF. As DNA, the CDR3 is TGTGCCAGCAGTTTGAGGGACAATGAGCAGTTCTTC.

This CDR3 is CASSLQGVGQPQHF. CDR3 nucleotides: TGTGCCAGCAGCTTACAGGGGGTCGGTCAGCCCCAGCATTTT. The V gene is TRBV5-4, the J gene TRBJ1-5; 8 bases agree with TRBD1. Trimming removed 2 bases from V and 6 bases from J; junction bases left unmatched: 4. The CDR3 totals 14 residues. Germline V gives CDR1 SGHNT, CDR2 YYREEE (reference sequence).

This chain connects TRBV9 to TRBJ2-2, with 8 bases fitting TRBD1. The CDR3 length is 14 residues. The J segment lost 7 bases and the V segment lost 3 bases, leaving 5 bases of the junction unmatched. Germline values: CDR1 SGDLS, CDR2 YYNGEE. CDR3 bases: TGTGCCAGCAGCGCGACAGGGGCAAGCGGGGAGCTGTTTTTT. As protein: CASSATGASGELFF.

J is TRBJ2-7 and V is TRBV5-1; TRBD1 matches at 11 bases. The CDR3 is 13 amino acids. After removal of 6 bases from V and 6 bases from J, the junction contained 5 bases not matched to a gene. CDR1 is SGHRS, CDR2 YFSETQ, per germline. The CDR3 spells CASTGQGAGEQYF. The DNA for the CDR3 is TGCGCCAGCACCGGACAGGGGGCCGGCGAGCAGTACTTC. Based on the CDR3 plus reference TRBV5-1 and TRBJ2-7, the full variable domain is KAGVTQTPRYLIKTRGQQVTLSCSPISGHRSVSWYQQTPGQGLQFLFEYFSETQRNKGNFPGRFSGRQFSNSRSEMNVSTLELGDSALYLCASTGQGAGEQYFGPGTRLTVT.

The chain uses TRBV21-1 and TRBJ2-7. TRBV21-1 is listed as a pseudogene. This CDR3 contains 12 residues. The CDR3 loop reads CASLGKDTEQYF. DNA for the CDR3: TGTGCCAGCCTTGGGAAAGACACCGAGCAGTACTTC.

The chain links TRBV11-3 to TRBJ2-3; the D is unclear. This CDR3 has 13 residues. CDR1 is SGHNT and CDR2 is YENEEA in the germline V gene. V was clipped by 2 bases and J by 5 bases, with 8 bases between them. CDR3 sequence reads: CASSLNREDTQYF. The CDR3 DNA follows: TGTGCCAGCAGCTTAAACAGAGAAGATACGCAGTATTTT.

This chain connects TRBV5-4 to TRBJ1-2, with 8 bases that match TRBD1. This CDR3 contains 15 residues. CDR1 is SGHNT, CDR2 YYREEE, per germline (reference sequence). J gave up 5 bases and V 4 bases, and 10 bases lay outside the gene matches. CDR3 coding DNA: TGTGCCAGCAGCGCTAGGACAGGGTTAGGTTATGGCTACACCTTC. This encodes CASSARTGLGYGYTF.

The chain uses TRBV30 and TRBJ1-3, with D possibly TRBD1 on 6 matching bases. The V end lost 6 bases, the J end lost 4 bases, and 16 bases lay between the germline ends. The CDR3 contains 14 residues. The germline V gene has CDR1 GTSNPN and CDR2 SVGIG (reference sequence). The CDR3 here is CACPGQGRGNTIYF. In DNA, the CDR3 is TGTGCCTGCCCAGGGCAGGGGCGCGGAAACACCATATATTTT. Supplemented by reference TRBV30 and TRBJ1-3, the full variable domain reads SQTIHQWPATLVQPVGSPLSLECTVEGTSNPNLYWYRQAAGRGLQLLFYSVGIGQISSEVPQNLSASRPQDRQFILSSKKLLLSDSGFYLCACPGQGRGNTIYFGEGSWLTVV.

The chain couples TRBV15 to TRBJ2-2; D is undetermined. CDR3 length: 15 amino acids. Germline V gives CDR1 LNHNV, CDR2 YYDKDF (reference sequence). Trimming took 0 bases from V and 1 from J, leaving 6 bases between them. CDR3 DNA sequence: TGTGCCACCAGCAGAGAAACCCTGAACACCGGGGAGCTGTTTTTT. Its protein product is CATSRETLNTGELFF.

A remark on this clone: A junction boundary mismatches the germline segment, possibly from a read error. The rearrangement links TRBV7-7 to TRBJ2-7; 7 bases map to TRBD1. Germline-derived CDR1 and CDR2 are SSHAT and FNYEAQ (reference sequence). This CDR3 is built from 13 residues. CDR3 DNA sequence: TGTGCTAGCAGTCCCTACAGGGGCCACGAGCAGTACTTC. It is translated as CASSPYRGHEQYF. Filled out from reference TRBV7-7 and TRBJ2-7, the complete variable domain reads GAGVSQSPRYKVTKRGQDVTLRCDPISSHATLYWYQQALGQGPEFLTYFNYEAQPDKSGLPSDRFSAERPEGSISTLTIQRTEQRDSAMYRCASSPYRGHEQYFGPGTRLTVT.

This chain links TRBV2 with TRBJ1-6; D call uncertain. V was shortened by 5 bases and J by 7 bases, with 6 bases between the two germline ends. This CDR3 has 12 residues. Germline-derived CDR1 and CDR2 are SNHLY and FYNNEI. This CDR3 is CASSLGNSPLHF. Here the CDR3 DNA reads TGTGCCAGCAGTCTGGGGAATTCACCCCTCCACTTT.

This chain links TRBV5-5 with TRBJ1-5; 8 nucleotides align to TRBD1. V lost 4 bases, J lost 4 bases, and 1 base stayed unmatched. The CDR3 is made up of 13 amino acids. Germline loops: CDR1 SGHKS, CDR2 YYEKEE (reference sequence). CDR3 in amino acids: CASSRDRNQPQHF. Here the CDR3 DNA reads TGTGCCAGCAGCCGGGACAGGAATCAGCCCCAGCATTTT.

This clone showed up just once. This chain links TRBV6-2 or TRBV6-3 with TRBJ1-5; no reliable D call. CDR3 length: 13 amino acids. Germline CDR1 is MNHEY and CDR2 is SVGEGT. Deletions cut 2 bases from V and 4 bases from J, with 6 bases between. CDR3 bases: TGTGCCAGCAGTTACGAGCTGAATCAGCCCCAGCATTTT. Amino acids: CASSYELNQPQHF.

The chain employs TRBV4-1 and TRBJ2-2; D may be TRBD2 (6 bases). Germline V CDR1 and CDR2: MGHRA, YSYEKL. The V and J ends lost 1 base and 5 bases respectively, with 14 bases between them. CDR3 length: 16 residues. CDR3 in amino acids: CASSQVEGRRTGELFF. The CDR3 nucleotides read TGCGCCAGCAGCCAAGTTGAAGGGAGGAGGACCGGGGAGCTGTTTTTT.

The V gene is TRBV28, the J gene TRBJ1-3; no reliable D call. This CDR3 spans 17 amino acids. V lost 5 bases and J 11 bases, leaving 28 bases between the germline ends. Germline V lookup: CDR1 MDHEN, CDR2 SYDVKM. The CDR3 region has the DNA TGTGCCAGCAGTACCGTATTCGAACTTTGGCCCTCCGTCGCCATATATTTT. It translates to CASSTVFELWPSVAIYF.

This rearrangement joins TRBV15 to TRBJ2-7, with 7 positions matching TRBD1. The CDR3 covers 16 residues. The trim removed 0 bases at V and 4 bases at J, leaving 9 bases unmatched. Germline V CDR1 and CDR2: LNHNV, YYDKDF (reference sequence). The CDR3 spells CATSRDSSGQLYEQYF. CDR3 sequence (DNA): TGTGCCACCAGCAGAGACTCTTCGGGACAGTTGTACGAGCAGTACTTC.

The chain recombines TRBV3-1 (or the pseudogene TRBV3-2) with TRBJ1-1; TRBD1 is a possible D gene (5 bases). Germline CDR1 and CDR2: LGHDT and YNNKEL (reference sequence). V lost 0 bases, J lost 5 bases, and 13 bases lay in between. This CDR3 contains 15 residues. The CDR3 nucleotides are TGTGCCAGCAGCCAAGATATGTCGGGGGGTACTGAAGCTTTCTTT. It codes for CASSQDMSGGTEAFF.

The chain recombines TRBV5-6 with TRBJ1-2; 9 bases agree with TRBD1. The CDR3 sequence is 14 residues long. V trimming: 4 bases; J trimming: 4 bases; junction bases outside the gene matches: 5. The V gene's germline CDR1 is SGHDT and CDR2 YYEEEE. For the CDR3, the DNA is TGTGCCAGCAGCGAGGACAGGGGCGCCTATGGCTACACCTTC. Translation gives CASSEDRGAYGYTF.